This T cell receptor (beta chain) was found in a study of blood T cell repertoires in COVID-19. Study overall: Acute and convalescent COVID-19 specimens originated in the United States, Italy and Spain. The analysed material was cDNA or gDNA that came from T cells, B-cell-depleted T cells, or PBMCs.

Germline loops: CDR1 SNHLY, CDR2 FYNNEI. The CDR3 is 12 amino acids. The V end lost 8 bases, the J end lost 5 bases, and 13 bases lay between the germline ends. Generated by immunoSEQ multiplex PCR, the TCRdb table keeps only in-frame clones and is missing some. Altogether roughly 8,600 clones are present, less than 90% being singletons, with the ten largest covering around 9.6%. The sequenced sample consisted of peripheral blood. This rearrangement joins TRBV2 to TRBJ2-7; the D gene is possibly TRBD1 (6 bases). The TCR was taken from a human donor in a cohort sampled during active COVID-19. The CDR3: CASYTGIDEQYF. In nucleotides, the CDR3 is TGTGCCAGCTATACAGGGATCGACGAGCAGTACTTC.